This TCR beta chain is from a study of blood T cell repertoires in COVID-19 (dated by TCRdb to the early 2020s). Background on the whole study: Samples covering the acute and convalescent phases of COVID-19 were provided by collaborators in the United States, Italy and Spain. The prospective study material was composed of cDNA or gDNA derived from T cells, B-cell-depleted T cells, or PBMCs. Deeply sampled blood TCRbeta repertoires from subjects exposed to, actively infected with, or recovered from COVID-19 were included in the dataset. The repertoires were made available in a free public database intended to serve as a resource for research on the immune response to SARS-CoV-2. Samples came from the ongoing ImmuneRACE study (first 160 participants) plus 1,254 subjects from 6 global collaborators. Sample metadata almost always included a de-identified subject ID, COVID-19 status, age in years and sex. Where available, HLA class I and class II types were taken from metadata supplied by the sample provider and were not determined by assay-based typing. What the work shows at the level of the full study, not this receptor alone: The quantity of clinical and demographic metadata differed by source and by participant and was supplied without curation.

In the prospective study, participants were roughly 18 to 95 years old, resided in 25 or so geographic areas of the United States, and were enrolled through a virtual design. To assign participants to cohorts, the prospective study relied on clinical history that participants themselves reported in a screening survey and a study questionnaire. Each participant in the prospective study had whole blood, serum and a nasopharyngeal or oropharyngeal swab collected by mobile phlebotomists. Over a 2-month period, participants in the prospective study had the option of providing additional blood draws and questionnaires. Before DNA extraction, blood samples from the prospective study were shipped at room temperature or frozen. Details on this clone: Its antigen has not been determined. Per-base qualities were not stored, and no clone one base away is much larger.

TCRbeta CDR3 regions were amplified from genomic DNA by means of the immunoSEQ Assay, a bias-controlled multiplex PCR. The paper's data handling went like this. Nucleated cell counts per sample were estimated from amplification of reference gene primers within the assay. To quantify the absolute abundance of each unique TCRbeta CDR3 rearrangement, sequence reads were collapsed and filtered. Productive Simpson clonality was computed per sample as the square root of Simpson's diversity index over productive rearrangements. TCRdb took over this immuneACCESS table, retaining in-frame rearrangements with V and J assigned. Such tables are incomplete; in checked studies, under half of the missing clones stem from an unresolved V gene, and the remainder is unexplained. That table furnishes V, J and clone size, whereas the DNA furnished D and trimming. The sample contains 300,000 or so clones, 65% to 90% of them found a single time. The ten largest clones take up about 4.2% of the sample.

This TCR was sampled from a woman in her 40s with acute COVID-19. The sequenced material came from PBMCs or T cells enriched from blood (not recorded which).

The DNA sequence is as follows: TGTGCCAGCAGCGTAGAGGGAGGCCAACGCACAGATACGCAGTATTTT. This translates into CASSVEGGQRTDTQYF. This receptor chain uses TRBV9 and TRBJ2-3; TRBD2 could be the D gene, as 6 bases match. The CDR3 covers 16 residues, taking in both the cysteine and the phenylalanine. Of all the DNA, just the CDR3 is kept, 48 bases in frame from base 1. Per the germline V gene, SGDLS is the CDR1 and YYNGEE is the CDR2. The germline ends are 12 bases apart after V is trimmed by 0 bases and J by 1 base.